This T cell receptor beta chain was observed in a study of blood T cell repertoires in COVID-19. Across the whole study: Sources were T cells, B-cell-depleted T cells, or PBMCs; the material itself was cDNA or gDNA.

Authors' analysis steps: Counts of nucleated cells, estimated from reference gene primer amplification, were obtained. The method was immunoSEQ multiplex PCR; TCRdb's version includes in-frame clones alone and lacks a portion of them. Clonal size and the V and J genes are those of that table, whereas D and trimming came from the DNA. The profile shows 35,000 to 45,000 clones, around four fifths of them singletons. Germline V gene data show CDR1 as MDHEN and CDR2 as SYDVKM. V was clipped by 7 bases and J by 1 base, with 14 bases between them. The CDR3 consists of 16 residues. Sequenced input: peripheral blood. This clonotype was sampled from a human donor in a cohort sampled during active COVID-19. The V call is TRBV28, the J call TRBJ1-6; a possible D gene is TRBD1 (5 bases). CDR3 amino acids: CASNPGGRSYNSPLHF. CDR3 in DNA: TGTGCCAGCAACCCCGGGGGTAGGTCCTATAATTCACCCCTCCACTTT.